Listed here are 12 T cell receptor beta chains from one sample, sequenced in a study of blood T cell repertoires in COVID-19. TCRdb's table, derived via immunoSEQ multiplex PCR, lists solely in-frame clones and lacks some. Of 210,000 or so clones in the sample, nearly 90% were seen once. The specimen was PBMCs or T cells enriched from blood (not recorded which). These receptors were obtained from a man aged 30-40 years who had recovered from COVID-19.

The gene calls are TRBV4-2 and TRBJ1-5; no reliable D call. Germline CDR1 reads LGHNA; CDR2 reads YNFKEQ. V lost 3 bases and J lost 6, with 15 bases in between. CDR3 length: 15 residues. CDR3 protein: CASSHEALVGQPQHF. CDR3 nucleotide sequence: TGTGCCAGCAGCCATGAGGCACTCGTGGGTCAGCCCCAGCATTTT.

This sequence joins TRBV30 and TRBJ1-2; 7 bases map to TRBD1. Germline trimming cut 6 bases from V and 5 bases from J; bases unmatched to any gene: 6. CDR1 is GTSNPN and CDR2 is SVGIG in the germline V gene (reference sequence). The CDR3 is 12 amino acids. CDR3 sequence: CACNQGEYGYTF. In nucleotides, the CDR3 is TGTGCCTGTAATCAGGGGGAGTATGGCTACACCTTC.

In this sample, this clone turned up a few times. CDR3: CASSQDLGLNNEQFF. The CDR3 nucleotides are TGTGCCAGCAGCCAAGATCTTGGGCTAAACAATGAGCAGTTCTTC. This rearrangement joins TRBV3-1 (or the pseudogene TRBV3-2) to TRBJ2-1; D not certain. With 0 bases removed from V and 5 bases from J, the gap between germline ends came to 11 bases. CDR3 size: 15 residues. Looked up from germline, CDR1 is LGHDT and CDR2 is YNNKEL (reference sequence).

The chain has TRBV9 and TRBJ2-1, with D possibly being TRBD2 (5 bases). Germline V lookup: CDR1 SGDLS, CDR2 YYNGEE. The V end lost 0 bases, the J end lost 5 bases, and 12 bases lay between the germline ends. The CDR3 has 15 amino acids. CDR3 protein: CASSVDGVRDNEQFF. The CDR3 DNA sequence: TGTGCCAGCAGCGTAGACGGGGTAAGGGACAATGAGCAGTTCTTC. The full variable domain, its missing parts supplied by reference TRBV9 and TRBJ2-1, is DSGVTQTPKHLITATGQRVTLRCSPRSGDLSVYWYQQSLDQGLQFLIQYYNGEERAKGNILERFSAQQFPDLHSELNLSSLELGDSALYFCASSVDGVRDNEQFFGPGTRLTVL.

This clone was picked up a small number of times. The J gene is TRBJ2-3, the V gene TRBV28, with 15 bases identical to TRBD2. CDR1 is MDHEN, CDR2 SYDVKM, per germline. Trimming at V came to 5 bases and at J to 4 bases, leaving 10 bases not matched to a gene. This CDR3 region has 18 residues. CDR3 amino acids: CASSPQRTSGRAPDTQYF. The CDR3, as DNA: TGTGCCAGCAGTCCCCAAAGGACTAGCGGGAGGGCGCCAGATACGCAGTATTTT.

This rearrangement joins TRBV3-1 (or the pseudogene TRBV3-2) to TRBJ1-5; 7 bases fit TRBD1. The J segment lost 4 bases and the V segment lost 3 bases, leaving 3 bases of the junction unmatched. The CDR3 loop spans 14 amino acids. CDR1 is LGHDT and CDR2 is YNNKEL in the germline V gene (reference sequence). CDR3 sequence reads: CASSQGQSNQPQHF. As DNA, the CDR3 is TGTGCCAGCAGCCAGGGACAGAGTAATCAGCCCCAGCATTTT.

The chain joins TRBV19 to TRBJ1-3; the D gene is possibly TRBD1 (5 bases). CDR1 and CDR2 from the germline V gene are LNHDA and SQIVND (reference sequence). V lost 4 bases, J lost 7 bases, and 14 bases lay in between. The CDR3 is 14 amino acids. CDR3 amino acids: CASSTARDLNTIYF. The CDR3 nucleotides are TGTGCCAGTAGTACCGCCAGGGATTTGAACACCATATATTTT.

The chain carries TRBV7-9 and TRBJ1-3; 7 nucleotides align to TRBD1. Trimming took 6 bases from V and 2 from J; bases not matched to a gene: 13. Germline lookup yields CDR1 SEHNR and CDR2 FQNEAQ (reference sequence). This CDR3 has 17 residues. CDR3 bases: TGTGCCAGCAGTCCCGGGACAGCATTTCTAACTGGAAACACCATATATTTT. It yields the protein CASSPGTAFLTGNTIYF.

This chain links TRBV7-9 with TRBJ1-1, with TRBD1 matching over 9 bases. CDR3 length: 12 residues. V shed 5 bases and J 12 bases; nucleotides not matched to a gene: 7. Looked up from germline, CDR1 is SEHNR and CDR2 is FQNEAQ (reference sequence). The CDR3 DNA reads TGTGCCAGCAGCCCGACAGGGGGTTTGTCTTTCTTT. It encodes CASSPTGGLSFF.

The rearrangement links TRBV28 to TRBJ2-5; D perhaps matches TRBD2 (5 bases). The V gene's germline CDR1 is MDHEN and CDR2 SYDVKM. CDR3 length: 13 amino acids. Trimming left V 6 bases short and J 1 base short, with 9 bases between. The CDR3 sequence is CASREASQETQYF. CDR3 DNA: TGTGCCAGCAGGGAGGCCAGCCAAGAGACCCAGTACTTC. The complete variable domain, with remaining parts taken from reference TRBV28 and TRBJ2-5, reads DVKVTQSSRYLVKRTGEKVFLECVQDMDHENMFWYRQDPGLGLRLIYFSYDVKMKEKGDIPEGYSVSREKKERFSLILESASTNQTSMYLCASREASQETQYFGPGTRLLVL.

CDR3: CASTEAQGAGGYTF. In nucleotides, the CDR3 is TGTGCCAGCACCGAGGCCCAGGGGGCCGGTGGCTACACCTTC. The chain recombines TRBV2 with TRBJ1-2, with TRBD1 identical over 8 bases. V trimming: 7 bases; J trimming: 7 bases; junction bases outside the gene matches: 11. The CDR3 loop spans 14 amino acids. Germline loops: CDR1 SNHLY, CDR2 FYNNEI.

Turning to this clone: The same CDR3 also results from other DNA sequences found in this sample. The chain links TRBV6-5 to TRBJ2-7; the D gene is possibly TRBD2 (6 bases). The V and J ends lost 0 bases and 1 base respectively, with 10 bases between them. This CDR3 has 15 residues. Germline CDR1 MNHEY, CDR2 SVGAGI. CDR3 amino acids: CASSYSGGGSYEQYF. The CDR3 DNA is TGTGCCAGCAGTTACTCGGGGGGTGGGTCCTACGAGCAGTACTTC.